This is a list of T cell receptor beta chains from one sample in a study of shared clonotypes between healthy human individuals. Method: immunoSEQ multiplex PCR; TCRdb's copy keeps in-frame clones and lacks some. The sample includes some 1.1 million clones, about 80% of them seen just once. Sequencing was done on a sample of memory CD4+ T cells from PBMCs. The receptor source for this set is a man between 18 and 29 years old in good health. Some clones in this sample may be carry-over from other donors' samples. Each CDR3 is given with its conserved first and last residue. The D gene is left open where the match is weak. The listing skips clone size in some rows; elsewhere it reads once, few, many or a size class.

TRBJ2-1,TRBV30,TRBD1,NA,CAWSLGQGRHNEQFF,TGTGCCTGGAGTTTGGGACAGGGGAGGCACAATGAGCAGTTCTTC
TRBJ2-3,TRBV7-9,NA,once,CASSLSTSTDTQYF,TGTGCCAGCAGCTTATCAACTAGCACAGATACGCAGTATTTT
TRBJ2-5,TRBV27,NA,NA,CASRNLGRGETQYF,TGTGCCAGCAGGAACCTCGGCCGGGGCGAGACCCAGTACTTC
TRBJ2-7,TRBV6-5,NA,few,CASSPTGEGWEQYF,TGTGCCAGCAGCCCCACCGGCGAGGGTTGGGAGCAGTACTTC
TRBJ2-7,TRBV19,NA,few,CASSMEGGYEQYF,TGTGCCAGTAGTATGGAGGGGGGCTACGAGCAGTACTTC
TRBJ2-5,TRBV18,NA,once,CATTPNRETQYF,TGTGCCACCACTCCCAACAGGGAGACCCAGTACTTC
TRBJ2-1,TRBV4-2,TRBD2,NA,CASSRGLAGEQFF,TGTGCCAGCAGCCGGGGACTAGCGGGTGAGCAGTTCTTC
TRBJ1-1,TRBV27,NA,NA,CASRGMTRNTEAFF,TGTGCCAGCAGGGGGATGACAAGGAACACTGAAGCTTTCTTT
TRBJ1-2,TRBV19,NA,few,CASSSPGGVESGYTF,TGTGCCAGTAGCTCACCCGGGGGCGTAGAGAGTGGCTACACCTTC
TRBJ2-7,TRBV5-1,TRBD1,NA,CASSLPTGGVSYEQYF,TGCGCCAGCAGCTTACCGACAGGGGGCGTTTCCTACGAGCAGTACTTC
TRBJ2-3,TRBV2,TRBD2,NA,CASRRLAGRSTDTQYF,TGTGCCAGCAGAAGGCTAGCGGGAAGGAGCACAGATACGCAGTATTTT
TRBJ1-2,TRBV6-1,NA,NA,CASSPSPGPYGYTF,TGTGCCAGCAGCCCTTCCCCGGGTCCCTATGGCTACACCTTC
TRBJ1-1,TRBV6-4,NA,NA,CASSEMTQGKAFF,TGTGCCAGCAGTGAAATGACCCAGGGGAAAGCTTTCTTT
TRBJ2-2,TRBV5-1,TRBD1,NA,CASSPLPGQGRTGELFF,TGCGCCAGCAGCCCCCTCCCGGGACAGGGACGCACCGGGGAGCTGTTTTTT
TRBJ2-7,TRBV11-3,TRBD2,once,CASSLGGEGGEQYF,TGTGCCAGCAGCTTAGGAGGGGAGGGAGGCGAGCAGTACTTC
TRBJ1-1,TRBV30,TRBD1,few,CAWSYLRGQNTEAFF,TGTGCCTGGAGTTATTTAAGGGGGCAAAACACTGAAGCTTTCTTT
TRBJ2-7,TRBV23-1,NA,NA,CASSRYPGGAPVSYEQYF,TGCGCCAGCAGCCGTTATCCAGGGGGGGCCCCTGTCTCCTACGAGCAGTACTTC
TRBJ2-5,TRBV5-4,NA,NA,CASSLAGSETQYF,TGTGCCAGCAGTTTGGCAGGGTCAGAGACCCAGTACTTC
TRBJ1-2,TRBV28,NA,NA,CASSFSRGGYTF,TGTGCCAGCAGTTTCTCCAGGGGTGGCTACACCTTC
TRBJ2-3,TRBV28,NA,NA,CASSSRIPGADTQYF,TGTGCCAGCAGTTCCCGCATTCCAGGGGCAGATACGCAGTATTTT
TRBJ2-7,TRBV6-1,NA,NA,CASSEWAGNLYEQYF,TGTGCCAGCAGTGAATGGGCGGGAAATCTCTACGAGCAGTACTTC
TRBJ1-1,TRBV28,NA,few,CASSKRQSSWTEAFF,TGTGCCAGCAGTAAACGACAGTCAAGTTGGACTGAAGCTTTCTTT
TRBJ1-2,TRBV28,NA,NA,CASSFPNHRAGGYTF,TGTGCCAGCAGTTTCCCCAATCACAGGGCGGGTGGCTACACCTTC
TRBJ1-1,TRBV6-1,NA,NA,CASRGSWTEAFF,TGTGCCAGCCGGGGGTCGTGGACTGAAGCTTTCTTT
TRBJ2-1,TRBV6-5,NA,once,CATSKTAGHNEQFF,TGTGCCACCTCCAAGACAGCGGGTCACAATGAGCAGTTCTTC
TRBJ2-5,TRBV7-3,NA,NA,CASSLLGESQETQYF,TGTGCCAGCAGCTTATTGGGCGAAAGTCAAGAGACCCAGTACTTC
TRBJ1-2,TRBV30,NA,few,CAWSPLASAGGYTF,TGTGCCTGGAGTCCCCTGGCGAGCGCTGGGGGCTACACCTTC
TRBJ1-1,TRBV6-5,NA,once,CASSSQTGNTEAFF,TGTGCCAGCAGTTCCCAGACAGGGAACACTGAAGCTTTCTTT
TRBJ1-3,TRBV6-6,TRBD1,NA,CAAQGASSGNTIYF,TGTGCCGCACAGGGGGCGAGCTCTGGAAACACCATATATTTT
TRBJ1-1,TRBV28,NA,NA,CASKSINWEREAFF,TGTGCCAGCAAGTCTATTAATTGGGAGCGTGAAGCTTTCTTT
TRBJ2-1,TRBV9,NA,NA,CASSEGTKVRQFF,TGTGCCAGCAGCGAGGGGACCAAAGTTCGGCAGTTCTTC
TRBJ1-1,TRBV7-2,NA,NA,CASSLLSVANTEAFF,TGTGCCAGCAGCTTACTGTCGGTCGCGAACACTGAAGCTTTCTTT
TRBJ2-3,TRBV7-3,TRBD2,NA,CASSAGLAGPAMQYF,TGTGCCAGCAGCGCGGGACTAGCGGGTCCTGCCATGCAGTATTTT
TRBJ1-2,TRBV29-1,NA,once,CSLGTANYGYTF,TGCAGCTTAGGGACTGCTAACTATGGCTACACCTTC
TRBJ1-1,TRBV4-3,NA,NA,CASSQGRAGWNTEAFF,TGCGCCAGCAGCCAAGGGCGGGCAGGGTGGAACACTGAAGCTTTCTTT
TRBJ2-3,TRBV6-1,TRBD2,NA,CASSLGTSFTDTQYF,TGTGCCAGCAGTCTCGGGACTAGCTTCACAGATACGCAGTATTTT
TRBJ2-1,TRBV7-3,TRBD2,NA,CASSSGLAGVEQFF,TGTGCCAGCAGCTCGGGACTAGCGGGAGTTGAGCAGTTCTTC